These 24 T cell receptor beta chains were all obtained from the same sample, sequenced in a study of Graves' ophthalmopathy and Graves' hyperthyroidism. Amplification from RNA transcripts yielded the TCR beta CDR3 regions. HTBI-primed first-round RT-PCR preceded second-round multiplex PCR. TCRdb passed the multiplex PCR reads through MiXCR, listing each CDR3 protein once. The table includes roughly 500,000 distinct CDR3 sequences, under 15% detected once. The source material was blood. These receptors came from a woman in her thirties with Graves' ophthalmopathy.

This clonotype was seen more than once but under ten times. V usage is TRBV18 and J usage is TRBJ1-2; tentative D call: TRBD1 (5 bases). With 3 bases removed from V and 7 bases from J, the gap between germline ends came to 15 bases. Per germline, CDR1 KGHSH and CDR2 LQKENI. The CDR3 has 14 amino acids. CDR3 amino acids: CASSPGAGSAGYTF. The DNA of the CDR3 is TGTGCCAGCTCACCTGGGGCAGGGTCCGCTGGCTACACCTTC.

The chain links TRBV27 to TRBJ2-7; D is possibly TRBD2 (5 bases). Trimming stripped 1 base from V and 5 bases from J, with 12 bases between. In germline, CDR1 is MNHEY, CDR2 SMNVEV (reference sequence). The CDR3 spans 14 residues. The CDR3 bases are TGTGCCAGCAGTTTATTGCTATCGGGGAACGAGCAGTACTTC. It yields the protein CASSLLLSGNEQYF.

At least ten counts were recorded for this clonotype. V is TRBV24-1 and J is TRBJ2-5; 8 nucleotides agree with TRBD1. From germline, CDR1 is KGHDR and CDR2 SFDVKD. This CDR3 has 14 amino acids. V was pared by 3 bases and J by 6 bases, with 5 bases of the junction left unmatched. The DNA for the CDR3 is TGTGCCACCAGTGATCCAGGGGGCCAGAAGACCCAGTACTTC. Amino acids: CATSDPGGQKTQYF.

On this clonotype itself: A read error may explain this, as a much larger clone is one base away. In this CDR3 the conserved last residue, phenylalanine or tryptophan, is missing, so a read error is likely. The chain is built from TRBV7-3 and TRBJ1-1; D not resolved. Germline CDR1 reads SGHTA; CDR2 reads FQGTGA. Trimming left V 2 bases short and J 1 base short, with 5 bases between. There are 13 residues in the CDR3. The CDR3 DNA follows: TGTGCCAGCAGCTTAGACGCGAACACTGAAGCTTTCGTT. Translating gives CASSLDANTEAFV.

This clonotype was seen repeatedly, ten times or more. The chain carries TRBV7-2 and TRBJ2-2; 7 positions match TRBD2. The trim removed 3 bases at V and 1 base at J, leaving 5 bases unmatched. The CDR3 sequence is 16 residues long. Germline loops: CDR1 SGHTA, CDR2 FQGNSA. CDR3 sequence: CASSFAGTKNTGELFF. The DNA of the CDR3 is TGTGCCAGCAGCTTCGCCGGGACTAAGAACACCGGGGAGCTGTTTTTT.

In regard to this clonotype: At one end, the junction sequence differs from germline, possibly due to a read error. The chain couples TRBV6-5 to TRBJ1-1; D unresolved. CDR3 length: 12 residues. In germline, CDR1 is MNHEY, CDR2 SVGAGI. The CDR3 loop reads CASSAGVTEASF. CDR3 nucleotides: TGTGCCAGCAGTGCAGGAGTAACTGAAGCTTCCTTT.

This clonotype was observed at least ten times. This rearrangement joins TRBV28 to TRBJ1-5; TRBD1 matches at 7 bases. CDR3 length: 14 amino acids. Germline loops: CDR1 MDHEN, CDR2 SYDVKM. Trimming took 6 bases from V and 6 from J; bases not matched to a gene: 8. CDR3 nucleotides: TGTGCCAGCAGCCATAGACAGGGTTTTCAGCCCCAGCATTTT. Translated, it gives CASSHRQGFQPQHF.

This clonotype was detected many times. One end of the junction varies from germline; a read error may be responsible. The chain couples TRBV6-1 to TRBJ2-7, with D possibly matching TRBD2 (6 bases). This CDR3 contains 15 residues. CDR1 and CDR2 from the germline V gene are MNHNS and SASEGT. Here the CDR3 DNA reads TGTGCCAGCAGCGATAGCGGACCAAGCTCCTACGGGCAGTACTTC. Translation gives CASSDSGPSSYGQYF.

As to this clonotype: The CDR3 carries no conserved terminal phenylalanine or tryptophan, so it likely arises from a read error. This chain uses TRBV28 with TRBJ1-5, with D maybe TRBD1 (6 bases). Trimming removed 6 bases at V and 7 bases at J, with 19 bases between. The CDR3 covers 15 residues. The germline V gene has CDR1 MDHEN and CDR2 SYDVKM. The CDR3 protein is CASRKTQGTGQPQHY. DNA for the CDR3: TGTGCCAGCAGAAAAACTCAGGGGACGGGGCAGCCCCAGCATTAT.

This clonotype was seen ten or more times. This chain connects TRBV20-1 to TRBJ2-7; 10 positions match TRBD1. This CDR3 contains 14 residues. Trimming cost V 2 bases and J 2 bases; bases outside gene matches: 3. The germline CDR1 and CDR2 sequences are DFQATT and SNEGSKA (reference sequence). The CDR3 DNA reads as TGCAGTGCTAGAACGGACAGGGGGGCCTACGAGCAGTACTTC. Its protein product is CSARTDRGAYEQYF.

In its sample, this clonotype was seen many times. Without the conserved terminal phenylalanine or tryptophan, this CDR3 likely stems from a read error. This rearrangement joins TRBV15 to TRBJ1-1; D might be TRBD1 (5 bases). The CDR3 runs 16 residues. The V end lost 0 bases, the J end lost 6 bases, and 17 bases lay between the germline ends. Germline V gene data show CDR1 as LNHNV and CDR2 as YYDKDF (reference sequence). The CDR3 DNA reads TGTGCCACCAGCAGAGAAAGGTTCCAGGGTCGCGCTGAAGCTTTCTCT. Its protein is CATSRERFQGRAEAFS.

This clonotype was observed many times. The CDR3 reads CASSWGKKGEQYF. CDR3 in DNA: TGTGCCAGTAGTTGGGGGAAGAAGGGCGAGCAGTACTTC. The chain combines TRBV19 with TRBJ2-7; D is possibly TRBD1 or TRBD2 (5 bases each). Trimming stripped 5 bases from V and 6 bases from J, with 14 bases between. Germline V gene lookup returns CDR1 LNHDA and CDR2 SQIVND (reference sequence). CDR3 length equals 13 residues.

This clonotype was seen ten or more times. This chain uses TRBV7-2 with TRBJ1-1; tentatively, D is TRBD1 (5 bases). In germline, CDR1 is SGHTA, CDR2 FQGNSA. The V and J ends lost 2 bases and 0 bases respectively, with 10 bases between them. CDR3 length: 15 residues. CDR3 protein: CASSLRSGMNTEAFF. The CDR3 nucleotides read TGTGCCAGCAGCTTAAGGTCAGGGATGAACACTGAAGCTTTCTTT.

This clonotype occurred many times. This chain connects TRBV24-1 to TRBJ2-7; 9 nucleotides match TRBD1. Trimming removed 5 bases from V and 1 base from J; junction bases left unmatched: 8. The CDR3 runs to 16 residues. Germline V CDR1 and CDR2: KGHDR, SFDVKD. The CDR3: CATSGPGQGRSYEQYF. DNA of the CDR3: TGTGCCACCAGTGGCCCCGGACAGGGGAGATCCTACGAGCAGTACTTC.

This clonotype was recorded many times. The V gene is TRBV28, the J gene TRBJ2-5; tentatively, D is TRBD2 (6 bases). Germline values: CDR1 MDHEN, CDR2 SYDVKM. The V end was cut by 7 bases, the J end by 4 bases, with 16 bases between. The CDR3 spans 14 residues. The CDR3 DNA is TGTGCCAGCACCTTGGGGTGGAGGGGAGAGACCCAGTACTTC. Amino acids: CASTLGWRGETQYF.

This clonotype appeared many times. The rearrangement uses TRBV12-3 or TRBV12-4 and TRBJ2-7; tentatively, D is TRBD1 (6 bases). The CDR3 runs to 14 residues. Trimming pared 4 bases from V and 1 base from J, leaving 11 bases between. The DNA of the CDR3 is TGTGCCAGCAGTTCCCACAGGGAATCCTACGAGCAGTACTTC. Residues: CASSSHRESYEQYF.

This clonotype was seen repeatedly, ten times or more. The rearrangement uses TRBV6-5 and TRBJ2-7; D is perhaps TRBD1 or TRBD2 (5 bases each). The V gene's germline CDR1 is MNHEY and CDR2 SVGAGI. Deletions cut 8 bases from V and 3 bases from J, with 11 bases between. The CDR3 sequence is 12 residues long. The CDR3, as DNA: TGTGCCAGCGGGGACCGAGACTACGAGCAGTACTTC. It specifies CASGDRDYEQYF.

In this sample, this clonotype turned up once. The chain uses TRBV12-3 or TRBV12-4 and TRBJ1-1, with D hard to call. This CDR3 comprises 11 residues. V dropped 6 bases and J dropped 10 bases, with 12 bases sitting between them. The CDR3 nucleotides are TGTGCCAGCAGGGACTTAGGCGGAGCTTTCTTT. Translated: CASRDLGGAFF.

The sample holds many counts of this clonotype. V is TRBV6-2 or TRBV6-3 and J is TRBJ1-1; 8 bases agree with TRBD1. CDR1 and CDR2 (germline): MNHEY, SVGEGT. The CDR3 length is 14 residues. V dropped 5 bases and J dropped 4; count of bases not matched to a gene: 6. The CDR3 coding sequence is TGTGCCAGCAGTCGGACAGGGCCGGCCACTGAAGCTTTCTTT. Protein product: CASSRTGPATEAFF.

This clonotype was observed at least ten times. The V call is TRBV19, the J call TRBJ2-2; D call uncertain. The germline CDR1 and CDR2 sequences are LNHDA and SQIVND (reference sequence). This CDR3 region has 13 residues. Trimming shortened V by 10 bases and J by 4 bases, and 13 bases separated the two germline ends. The DNA of the CDR3 is TGTGCCACGACTGGGTTTTTCACCGGGGAGCTGTTTTTT. It encodes CATTGFFTGELFF.

This clonotype was observed many times. The chain has TRBV4-2 and TRBJ1-1; weak D call: TRBD1 (6 bases). Germline V gives CDR1 LGHNA, CDR2 YNFKEQ. V shed 0 bases and J shed 0 bases, with 11 bases lying between them. The CDR3 runs to 16 residues. The CDR3, as DNA: TGTGCCAGCAGCCAAGAACCAGGGGCCTTGAACACTGAAGCTTTCTTT. It encodes CASSQEPGALNTEAFF.

This sequence joins TRBV13 and TRBJ1-2; D is perhaps TRBD1 (5 bases). The CDR3 consists of 18 residues. Between the trimmed V and J ends, which lost 4 bases and 10 bases, there was a span of 31 bases. Looked up from germline, CDR1 is PRHDT and CDR2 is FYEKMQ (reference sequence). The CDR3 nucleotides are TGTGCCAGCAGCTCATACCACCCGCGATGGGACGAAAGCCCTTACTACACCTTC. Translation gives CASSSYHPRWDESPYYTF.

This clonotype was picked up many times. The chain couples TRBV27 to TRBJ1-2; D remains ambiguous. Germline CDR1 MNHEY, CDR2 SMNVEV (reference sequence). V shed 6 bases and J shed 6 bases, with 17 bases lying between them. The CDR3 is 14 residues long. The CDR3 region is CASSGGLLLDGYTF. The CDR3 coding sequence is TGTGCCAGCAGCGGAGGGTTGCTCTTGGATGGCTACACCTTC.

This clonotype came up many times. V and J are TRBV4-1 and TRBJ1-1, with D uncertain. The germline V gene has CDR1 MGHRA and CDR2 YSYEKL. V shed 3 bases and J shed 10 bases, with 12 bases lying between them. The CDR3 consists of 12 residues. The chain's CDR3 is CASSQPLEGAFF. CDR3 in DNA: TGCGCCAGCAGCCAGCCTCTCGAGGGAGCTTTCTTT.